This paragraph covers one TCR beta chain sequence. Clones were sequenced by immunoSEQ multiplex PCR, and TCRdb holds only the in-frame ones, with some missing. The sample records around 160,000 clones, about nine tenths being singletons. The source of the sample is a study of T cell responses to AZD1222 COVID-19 vaccine. V shed 1 base and J shed 3 bases, with 16 bases lying between them. CDR1 and CDR2 from the germline V gene are SGHVS and FQNEAQ. The CDR3 totals 17 residues. Sequenced material: peripheral blood, taken on day 0 of MenACWY control vaccination. The clonotype originates from an adult in good health. The J gene is TRBJ1-5, the V gene TRBV7-8; no clear D gene. DNA of the CDR3: TGTGCCAGCAGCTTAGTGGTTACGCTAAGGGACAATCAGCCCCAGCATTTT. Translated: CASSLVVTLRDNQPQHF.